This TCR beta chain was recorded in a study of control samples from healthy donors and cancer patients. Clones were sequenced by immunoSEQ multiplex PCR, and TCRdb holds only the in-frame ones, with some missing. The sample shows tens of thousands of clones, more than 70% of them seen only once. The TCR originated in a man aged 45-65 years with head and neck cancer. The specimen sequenced was PBMCs.

The CDR3, as DNA: TGTGCCAGCAGTTACCGTCAGGGGCAGGGAGGGGAGCTGTTTTTT. It specifies CASSYRQGQGGELFF. V usage is TRBV6-6 and J usage is TRBJ2-2; D possibly corresponds to TRBD1 (6 bases). Trimming took off 2 bases at V and 8 bases at J, with 15 bases between the two ends. Germline V gene sequence: CDR1 MNHNY, CDR2 SVGAGI (reference sequence). This CDR3 region has 15 residues.